This T cell receptor (beta chain) was sequenced during a study of T-cell memory formation after mild COVID-19. This clonotype has more than one count but fewer than ten. Its antigen is currently unknown. In germline, CDR1 is MNHEY, CDR2 SVGAGI. After removal of 7 bases from V and 2 bases from J, the junction contained 11 bases not matched to a gene. There are 18 residues in the CDR3. From the 5' RACE reads, TCRdb called clonotypes with MiXCR, one entry per CDR3 protein. This sample carries 550,000 to 700,000 distinct CDR3 sequences, under 20% of them seen once, and the ten largest clones take about 12%. Study-wide results and limits: Later expanders leaned CD4+, whereas clones that contracted between day 15 and 85 were balanced CD4/CD8.

Material for sequencing was PBMCs or a T cell subset sorted from them (not recorded which). This chain uses TRBV6-5 with TRBJ2-7; 16 positions match TRBD2. The sequence came from an adult woman who had mild COVID-19 (a few samples of this study predate the infection). Cell type and time point are not known. CDR3 protein: CASTGTSGRANSPYEQYF. The CDR3 region has the DNA TGTGCCAGCACCGGGACTAGCGGGAGGGCTAACAGCCCCTACGAGCAGTACTTC.